The 32 T cell receptor beta chains reported below all come from one sample, sequenced in a study of neurological immune-mediated disorders. TCRdb reprocessed the 5' RACE reads via MiXCR and lists one record per CDR3 protein. Of some 48,000 distinct CDR3 sequences in the sample, 10% were seen once. The sequenced sample consisted of PBMCs. These TCRs come from a woman aged 40 to 50 with HTLV-1-associated myelopathy (HAM/TSP).

This clonotype came up many times. V is TRBV20-1 and J is TRBJ2-5; the match to TRBD2 covers 7 bases. Germline-derived CDR1 and CDR2 are DFQATT and SNEGSKA (reference sequence). Unmatched junction bases numbered 8, after V lost 8 bases and J lost 5 bases. The CDR3 loop spans 12 amino acids. The CDR3 loop is CSWGGSKETQYF. The CDR3 nucleotides are TGCAGTTGGGGAGGGTCTAAGGAGACCCAGTACTTC.

The gene calls are TRBV6-2 or TRBV6-3 and TRBJ2-2; the D gene is possibly TRBD2 (5 bases). The CDR3 has 15 residues. Trimming stripped 1 base from V and 6 bases from J, with 12 bases between. The germline gives CDR1 MNHEY, CDR2 SVGEGT. CDR3 in DNA: TGTGCCAGCAGTTACTGGCAGGTCGGGGCCGGGGAGCTGTTTTTT. Encoded protein: CASSYWQVGAGELFF.

This clonotype was seen at least ten times. V usage is TRBV2 and J usage is TRBJ2-7; tentatively, D is TRBD1 or TRBD2 (5 bases each). The CDR3 extends over 15 amino acids. V lost 1 base and J 6 bases, leaving 16 bases between the germline ends. In germline, CDR1 is SNHLY, CDR2 FYNNEI. CDR3 sequence: CASSEVRGDGLEQYF. The CDR3 nucleotides are TGTGCCAGCAGTGAAGTACGAGGGGACGGACTCGAGCAGTACTTC.

About this clonotype itself: One end of the junction varies from germline; a read error may be responsible. The V call is TRBV3-1, the J call TRBJ1-6; no clear D. Germline CDR1 is LGHDT and CDR2 is YNNKEL (reference sequence). The length of the CDR3 is 15 residues. The CDR3 is CASSPNRIGNSPLLF. CDR3 in DNA: TGTGCCAGCAGTCCGAACCGCATAGGCAATTCACCCCTCCTCTTT.

This clonotype was observed many times. The chain employs TRBV20-1 and TRBJ1-2; no definite D call. CDR3 length: 11 amino acids. V dropped 2 bases and J dropped 2 bases, with 3 bases sitting between them. CDR1 is DFQATT and CDR2 is SNEGSKA in the germline V gene (reference sequence). CDR3 DNA: TGCAGTGCTAGACAGAACTATGGCTACACCTTC. The encoded protein is CSARQNYGYTF.

There are many counts of this clonotype. This chain joins TRBV4-2 and TRBJ1-1, with D tentatively TRBD1 (5 bases). Germline assignment: CDR1 LGHNA and CDR2 YNFKEQ. V was shortened by 5 bases and J by 2 bases, with 15 bases between the two germline ends. This CDR3 is 15 amino acids long. The chain's CDR3 is CASSSVQEDNTEAFF. For the CDR3, the DNA is TGTGCCAGCAGCTCCGTACAGGAAGATAACACTGAAGCTTTCTTT.

This clonotype turned up a few times. The chain couples TRBV12-3 or TRBV12-4 to TRBJ1-5; D might be TRBD1 (6 bases). The CDR3 has 15 amino acids. Trimming stripped 5 bases from V and 5 bases from J, with 16 bases between. CDR3 in amino acids: CASSLAQGRYQPQHF. Written as DNA, the CDR3 is TGTGCCAGCAGTCTGGCACAGGGAAGGTATCAGCCCCAGCATTTT.

This chain links TRBV5-8 with TRBJ2-7; tentatively, D is TRBD1 or TRBD2 (5 bases each). Germline-derived CDR1 and CDR2 are SGHTS and YDEGEE. Trimming left V 4 bases short and J 3 bases short, with 11 bases between. There are 13 residues in the CDR3. The CDR3 here is CASSPGAYYEQYF. The CDR3 coding sequence is TGTGCCAGCAGCCCCGGGGCGTACTACGAGCAGTACTTC.

The sample holds many counts of this clonotype. The chain links TRBV3-1 to TRBJ2-1, with D possibly TRBD1 on 6 matching bases. The ends were cut back, 4 bases at V and 4 bases at J, with 11 bases in the middle. CDR3 length: 14 residues. Germline lookup yields CDR1 LGHDT and CDR2 YNNKEL (reference sequence). Written as DNA, the CDR3 is TGTGCCAGCAGCCGAGGACAGAGTTACAATGAGCAGTTCTTC. Encoded protein: CASSRGQSYNEQFF.

Many counts were recorded for this clonotype. V and J are TRBV5-1 and TRBJ1-3, with 7 bases that match TRBD1. The CDR3 contains 15 residues. After removal of 3 bases from V and 3 bases from J, the junction contained 6 bases not matched to a gene. From germline, CDR1 is SGHRS and CDR2 YFSETQ. CDR3 amino acids: CASSSGGTGGNTIYF. In nucleotides, the CDR3 is TGCGCCAGCAGCTCAGGGGGGACTGGTGGAAACACCATATATTTT.

This clonotype was counted many times. The gene calls are TRBV20-1 and TRBJ1-5, with 8 bases aligning to TRBD1. In germline, CDR1 is DFQATT, CDR2 SNEGSKA (reference sequence). This CDR3 comprises 14 residues. V lost 5 bases and J lost 5; bases outside the gene matches: 8. The CDR3 nucleotides are TGCAGTGCTGGGCAGGGGGCATTTGATCAGCCCCAGCATTTT. Translation gives CSAGQGAFDQPQHF.

This clonotype was seen ten or more times. This rearrangement joins TRBV20-1 to TRBJ1-4; D is possibly TRBD1 (6 bases). The CDR3 is made up of 12 amino acids. Looked up from germline, CDR1 is DFQATT and CDR2 is SNEGSKA (reference sequence). With 6 bases removed from V and 5 bases from J, the gap between germline ends came to 10 bases. The CDR3 is CSARDTNEKLFF. The CDR3 DNA reads as TGCAGTGCAAGGGACACCAATGAAAAACTGTTTTTT.

This clonotype was seen repeatedly, ten times or more. The V call is TRBV7-8, the J call TRBJ2-1; TRBD2 matches 10 bases. The CDR3 contains 14 residues. CDR1 SGHVS and CDR2 FQNEAQ come from the germline V gene. The trim removed 8 bases at V and 1 base at J, leaving 2 bases unmatched. This chain's CDR3 is CASLAGGSYNEQFF. CDR3 bases: TGTGCCAGCTTAGCGGGGGGTTCCTACAATGAGCAGTTCTTC.

The chain is built from TRBV7-3 and TRBJ1-6, with a tentative D call TRBD1 (6 bases). Trimming took 5 bases from V and 8 from J, leaving 13 bases between them. CDR1 SGHTA and CDR2 FQGTGA come from the germline V gene. This CDR3 spans 14 amino acids. The CDR3 DNA reads as TGTGCCAGCAGCCCCCAGGGGAGAGATTCACCCCTCCACTTT. This gives the protein CASSPQGRDSPLHF.

The rearrangement joins TRBV27 to TRBJ2-5; D is unclear. This CDR3 has 11 residues. CDR1 is MNHEY, CDR2 SMNVEV, per germline (reference sequence). V was clipped by 7 bases and J by 6 bases, with 9 bases between them. CDR3 protein: CASTLGKTQYF. In DNA, the CDR3 is TGTGCCAGCACCCTGGGGAAGACCCAGTACTTC.

This clonotype was detected many times. The chain combines TRBV10-3 with TRBJ1-2; D call uncertain. CDR1 ENHRY and CDR2 SYGVKD come from the germline V gene. The germline V and J ends were trimmed by 4 bases and 8 bases, with 8 bases remaining between them. CDR3 length equals 11 residues. The CDR3 sequence: CAISGARGYTF. The CDR3 DNA follows: TGTGCCATCAGTGGGGCGCGGGGCTACACCTTC.

The chain couples TRBV18 to TRBJ1-4; D is unresolved. This CDR3 is 15 amino acids long. Germline V lookup: CDR1 KGHSH, CDR2 LQKENI. Deletions cut 3 bases from V and 0 bases from J, with 8 bases between. The CDR3 loop reads CASSPRHTTNEKLFF. The CDR3 DNA is TGTGCCAGCTCACCGCGGCACACAACTAATGAAAAACTGTTTTTT.

This clonotype was observed at least ten times. The J gene is TRBJ2-3, the V gene TRBV7-3; D not certain. Germline CDR1 SGHTA, CDR2 FQGTGA. The CDR3 sequence is 16 residues long. Trimming removed 2 bases from V and 2 bases from J, with 14 bases in between. The CDR3 nucleotides read TGTGCCAGCAGCTTAGGGGTGCGCCTGTTCACAGATACGCAGTATTTT. The encoded protein is CASSLGVRLFTDTQYF. Full variable domain (missing parts from reference TRBV7-3 and TRBJ2-3): GAGVSQTPSNKVTEKGKYVELRCDPISGHTALYWYRQSLGQGPEFLIYFQGTGAADDSGLPNDRFFAVRPEGSVSTLKIQRTERGDSAVYLCASSLGVRLFTDTQYFGPGTRLTVL.

The sample holds many counts of this clonotype. The chain has TRBV7-8 and TRBJ2-1; 12 bases agree with TRBD2. This CDR3 has 17 residues. The germline gives CDR1 SGHVS, CDR2 FQNEAQ. Trimming at V came to 5 bases and at J to 4 bases, leaving 9 bases not matched to a gene. CDR3 nucleotides: TGTGCCAGCAGCGTAATGGCTAGCGGGGGGGCGTACAATGAGCAGTTCTTC. Residues: CASSVMASGGAYNEQFF.

This clonotype was seen ten or more times. The CDR3 DNA is TGTGCCAGCAGCTTAGAACAGGGCACAGATACGCAGTATTTT. This encodes CASSLEQGTDTQYF. The V gene is TRBV11-3, the J gene TRBJ2-3; D perhaps matches TRBD1 (5 bases). V shed 0 bases and J shed 1 base, with 5 bases lying between them. Germline values: CDR1 SGHNT, CDR2 YENEEA. The CDR3 is 14 residues long.

This clonotype was observed many times. V gene TRBV7-6 combines with J gene TRBJ2-7; a possible D gene is TRBD1 (7 bases). The germline V gene has CDR1 SGHVS and CDR2 FNYEAQ. CDR3 length: 16 residues. V lost 5 bases, J lost 4 bases, and 21 bases lay in between. The CDR3 nucleotides are TGTGCCAGCAGCGTAGACGGGGGACAGCCTATTTACGAGCAGTACTTC. Translating gives CASSVDGGQPIYEQYF.

This clonotype appeared many times. The V and J genes are TRBV11-3 and TRBJ1-1, with D tentatively TRBD1 (6 bases). V was cut by 5 bases and J by 3 bases, with 19 bases left in between. Germline CDR1 reads SGHNT; CDR2 reads YENEEA. The CDR3 runs 16 residues. CDR3 sequence (DNA): TGTGCCAGCAGCGACCGGGACAAGGGGACGCACACTGAAGCTTTCTTT. This encodes CASSDRDKGTHTEAFF.

This chain uses TRBV5-8 with TRBJ2-6, with D unclear. The ends were cut back, 4 bases at V and 2 bases at J, with 13 bases in the middle. The CDR3 extends over 16 amino acids. Germline V gene sequence: CDR1 SGHTS, CDR2 YDEGEE. CDR3 coding DNA: TGTGCCAGCAGCCCAAAACTGCCCCCTGGGGCCAACGTCCTGACTTTC. Residues: CASSPKLPPGANVLTF.

Ten or more counts support this clonotype. The chain couples TRBV7-2 to TRBJ1-2; D is possibly TRBD1 (5 bases). The CDR3 has 14 amino acids. Germline values: CDR1 SGHTA, CDR2 FQGNSA. Trimming took 9 bases from V and 9 from J, leaving 23 bases between them. CDR3 residues: CASTREGQQSRYTF. CDR3 nucleotides: TGTGCCAGTACCCGTGAGGGGCAGCAGTCACGCTACACCTTC. Looking up the rest from reference TRBV7-2 and TRBJ1-2 gives the full variable domain: GAGVSQSPSNKVTEKGKDVELRCDPISGHTALYWYRQSLGQGLEFLIYFQGNSAPDKSGLPSDRFSAERTGGSVSTLTIQRTQQEDSAVYLCASTREGQQSRYTFGSGTRLTVV.

This clonotype was observed many times. CDR3 bases: TGCGCCAGCAGCTTCGGAGTAGGGGGACCCTACGAGCAGTACTTC. It specifies CASSFGVGGPYEQYF. The rearrangement joins TRBV5-1 to TRBJ2-7; D is perhaps TRBD1 (6 bases). The V gene's germline CDR1 is SGHRS and CDR2 YFSETQ. The CDR3 totals 15 residues. V lost 2 bases and J 2 bases, leaving 14 bases between the germline ends.

This clonotype has a count of ten or more. The chain couples TRBV6-2 or TRBV6-3 to TRBJ2-1, with 11 bases that match TRBD1. CDR3 size: 13 residues. Germline V CDR1 and CDR2: MNHEY, SVGEGT. The trim removed 6 bases at V and 6 bases at J, leaving 1 base unmatched. The CDR3 region is CASRDRGRNEQFF. Here the CDR3 DNA reads TGTGCCAGCAGGGACAGGGGGCGCAATGAGCAGTTCTTC.

This clonotype was picked up many times. DNA of the CDR3: TGTGCCTGGAGGATGGGACTAGCATTAGGCAATGAGCAGTTCTTC. This codes for CAWRMGLALGNEQFF. This rearrangement joins TRBV30 to TRBJ2-1; 9 nucleotides line up with TRBD2. The CDR3 consists of 15 residues. The germline V gene has CDR1 GTSNPN and CDR2 SVGIG (reference sequence). V lost 3 bases, J lost 6 bases, and 9 bases stayed unmatched.

This clonotype was found many times. The chain links TRBV24-1 to TRBJ1-2, with 11 bases aligning to TRBD1. The V segment lost 3 bases and the J segment 8 bases; nucleotides outside the gene matches: 4. CDR1 is KGHDR and CDR2 is SFDVKD in the germline V gene. This CDR3 region has 14 residues. The CDR3 nucleotides are TGTGCCACCAGTGATCGGACAGGGGGCCCCGGCTACACCTTC. This translates into CATSDRTGGPGYTF.

In this sample, this clonotype turned up many times. The V call is TRBV12-3 or TRBV12-4, the J call TRBJ1-2; D perhaps matches TRBD1 (6 bases). V dropped 5 bases and J dropped 0 bases, with 10 bases sitting between them. The CDR3 is 14 amino acids. The CDR3 spells CASSPDRSNYGYTF. In DNA, the CDR3 is TGTGCCAGCAGTCCAGACAGGTCTAACTATGGCTACACCTTC.

This clonotype was counted ten times or more. This chain's CDR3 is CASSYSKASGGLSSKNIQYF. CDR3 coding DNA: TGTGCCAGCAGTTACTCTAAGGCTAGCGGGGGGCTCTCTTCCAAAAACATTCAGTACTTC. The chain recombines TRBV6-5 with TRBJ2-4, with 11 bases identical to TRBD2. Germline trimming cut 0 bases from V and 2 bases from J; bases unmatched to any gene: 12. CDR3 size: 20 residues. CDR1 and CDR2 (germline): MNHEY, SVGAGI.

This clonotype occurred many times. The CDR3 reads CASTRGGQGTGELFF. For the CDR3, the DNA is TGCGCCAGCACCCGGGGGGGCCAGGGCACCGGGGAGCTGTTTTTT. This chain connects TRBV5-1 to TRBJ2-2, with 8 bases fitting TRBD2. The germline V gene encodes CDR1 SGHRS and CDR2 YFSETQ. Unmatched junction bases numbered 8, after V lost 6 bases and J lost 4 bases. CDR3 length: 15 residues.

This clonotype came up a few times. The chain combines TRBV4-2 with TRBJ1-5; D may be TRBD1 (5 bases). Germline loops: CDR1 LGHNA, CDR2 YNFKEQ. The V end lost 4 bases, the J end lost 2 bases, and 18 bases lay between the germline ends. CDR3 size: 17 residues. The CDR3: CASSLGLSLNGNQPQHF. Here the CDR3 DNA reads TGTGCCAGCAGCCTGGGGCTATCACTTAATGGCAATCAGCCCCAGCATTTT.